This is a list of T cell receptor beta chains from one sample in a study of PD-L1 blockade in urothelial cancer. TCRdb's table, derived via immunoSEQ multiplex PCR, lists solely in-frame clones and lacks some. The sample carries around 68,000 clones, about 81% recorded once. Sequences were derived from PBMCs, sampled around atezolizumab (anti-PD-L1) treatment. Every receptor here comes from a man aged 65-85 years with urothelial cancer. Both conserved end residues are part of each CDR3. D genes are given only for firm matches. Rows give clone size only sometimes, using once, few, many, or a class for an expanded clone.

few	TRBD2	TRBV19	TRBJ2-3	CASSTRTSGRITDTQYF	TGTGCCAGTAGTACCAGGACTAGCGGGAGGATAACAGATACGCAGTATTTT
-	-	TRBV4-1	TRBJ2-7	CASSQDYPNSYEQYF	TGCGCCAGCAGCCAAGACTATCCAAACTCCTACGAGCAGTACTTC
-	-	TRBV5-5	TRBJ2-4	CASSLVNLAKNIQYF	TGTGCCAGCAGCTTGGTAAATCTAGCCAAAAACATTCAGTACTTC
-	TRBD1	TRBV5-5	TRBJ2-5	CASSLGQGPETQYF	TGTGCCAGCAGTCTCGGACAGGGACCAGAGACCCAGTACTTC
once	TRBD1	TRBV5-4	TRBJ2-2	CASSRTGTDTGELFF	TGTGCCAGCAGCCGGACAGGGACTGACACCGGGGAGCTGTTTTTT
-	-	TRBV6-5	TRBJ1-5	CASRTDRSGLQPQHF	TGTGCCAGCAGAACTGACAGGTCGGGGCTCCAGCCCCAGCATTTT
-	-	TRBV6-6	TRBJ2-1	CASSYEGLPPYNEQFF	TGTGCCAGCAGTTATGAAGGACTCCCCCCGTACAATGAGCAGTTCTTC
once	-	TRBV7-2	TRBJ2-1	CASSRDFLSSEQFF	TGTGCCAGCAGCCGGGACTTCCTCTCGAGTGAGCAGTTCTTC
-	-	TRBV21-1	TRBJ2-5	CASSKRRGVLRERGLETQYF	TGTGCCAGCAGCAAAAGGCGGGGCGTTTTGCGGGAGAGGGGATTGGAGACCCAGTACTTC
-	-	TRBV2	TRBJ1-5	CASSAVSGEQPQHF	TGTGCCAGCAGTGCTGTTTCGGGAGAACAGCCCCAGCATTTT
-	-	TRBV5-5	TRBJ2-5	CASSSGVQETQYF	TGTGCCAGCAGCTCGGGGGTCCAAGAGACCCAGTACTTC
-	TRBD2	TRBV4-3	TRBJ2-7	CASSQHSGLAGSSVYEQYF	TGCGCCAGCAGCCAGCATTCCGGACTAGCAGGAAGTTCGGTCTACGAGCAGTACTTC
-	-	TRBV6-5	TRBJ1-6	CASRPGNNSPLHF	TGTGCCAGCAGACCAGGGAATAATTCACCCCTCCACTTT
-	-	TRBV6-1	TRBJ1-2	CASSALSRGDGYTF	TGTGCCAGCAGTGCTCTATCTAGGGGTGATGGCTACACCTTC
-	-	TRBV11-1	TRBJ1-2	CASSLSGGDYGYTF	TGTGCCAGCAGCTTATCTGGGGGCGACTATGGCTACACCTTC
-	TRBD2	TRBV14	TRBJ2-1	CASSRSGRAGEQFF	TGTGCCAGCAGCCGCAGCGGGAGGGCCGGTGAGCAGTTCTTC
once	-	TRBV5-1	TRBJ2-1	CASSRRTGSSYNEQFF	TGCGCCAGCAGCAGACGGACTGGGAGCTCCTACAATGAGCAGTTCTTC
-	TRBD2	TRBV15	TRBJ2-3	CAARTSGADTQYF	TGTGCCGCCAGAACTAGCGGGGCAGATACGCAGTATTTT
once	-	TRBV11-1	TRBJ2-7	CASSLGGSAYEQYF	TGTGCCAGCAGCTTAGGGGGCAGCGCCTACGAGCAGTACTTC
-	TRBD1	TRBV19	TRBJ2-7	CASSSWIGTGGYEQYF	TGTGCCAGTAGTAGCTGGATTGGGACAGGGGGCTACGAGCAGTACTTC
-	TRBD1	TRBV10-3	TRBJ2-3	CAISDGQGRILTDTQYF	TGTGCCATCAGTGACGGACAGGGTAGGATTCTGACAGATACGCAGTATTTT
-	-	TRBV7-2	TRBJ1-3	CASSRSWGGGGNTIYF	TGTGCCAGCAGCCGCAGCTGGGGAGGCGGTGGAAACACCATATATTTT
-	-	TRBV11-3	TRBJ2-5	CALAQETQYF	TGTGCCCTAGCCCAAGAGACCCAGTACTTC
-	TRBD1	TRBV2	TRBJ1-1	CASRTDRGREAFF	TGTGCCAGCAGGACCGACAGGGGGCGGGAAGCTTTCTTT
-	TRBD1	TRBV7-6	TRBJ2-1	CASSWTGQGRYNEQFF	TGTGCCAGCAGCTGGACTGGACAGGGCCGATACAATGAGCAGTTCTTC
-	-	TRBV27	TRBJ2-1	CASSFSRSYNEQFF	TGTGCCAGCAGTTTTAGCAGAAGCTACAATGAGCAGTTCTTC
-	TRBD2	TRBV4-3	TRBJ2-1	CASSQGSTSGTGNEQFF	TGCGCCAGCAGCCAAGGGTCAACTAGCGGGACTGGAAATGAGCAGTTCTTC
few	-	TRBV7-3	TRBJ2-1	CASSDLAASYNEQFF	TGTGCCAGCAGCGATTTAGCGGCCTCCTACAATGAGCAGTTCTTC
-	TRBD2	TRBV5-4	TRBJ2-7	CASSSRTSGDYEQYF	TGTGCCAGCAGCTCCCGGACTAGCGGCGACTACGAGCAGTACTTC
-	TRBD2	TRBV5-4	TRBJ2-3	CASSSGGLAGGGSQYF	TGTGCCAGCAGCTCGGGGGGACTAGCGGGAGGGGGTTCGCAGTATTTT
once	-	TRBV29-1	TRBJ2-6	CSPSLASGANVLTF	TGCAGCCCCTCGCTAGCCTCTGGGGCCAACGTCCTGACTTTC
-	TRBD2	TRBV4-2	TRBJ2-2	CASSQVTGSGGGELFF	TGTGCCAGCAGCCAAGTTACGGGATCGGGAGGCGGGGAGCTGTTTTTT
-	-	TRBV7-2	TRBJ1-1	CASSETGLNTEAFF	TGTGCCAGCAGCGAAACAGGGTTGAACACTGAAGCTTTCTTT
-	-	TRBV15	TRBJ1-1	CATSRAFGMPTEAFF	TGTGCCACCAGCAGAGCCTTTGGCATGCCGACTGAAGCTTTCTTT
few	TRBD2	TRBV18	TRBJ2-1	CASSHLAGSSYNEQFF	TGTGCCAGCTCACATCTAGCGGGCAGCTCCTACAATGAGCAGTTCTTC
few	-	TRBV7-8	TRBJ2-5	CATAGVQETQYF	TGTGCCACCGCCGGGGTTCAAGAGACCCAGTACTTC
-	TRBD1	TRBV2	TRBJ1-5	CASTPGTGVLVNQPQHF	TGTGCCAGCACCCCCGGGACAGGGGTGCTTGTAAATCAGCCCCAGCATTTT
-	-	TRBV7-9	TRBJ2-5	CAGETGTQYF	TGTGCCGGAGAGACGGGTACCCAGTACTTC
-	-	TRBV30	TRBJ1-3	CAWSPGGGEGNTIYF	TGTGCCTGGAGTCCGGGTGGGGGGGAAGGAAACACCATATATTTT
once	TRBD2	TRBV6-1	TRBJ2-1	CASWEPGLGNEQFF	TGTGCCAGCTGGGAACCGGGACTAGGGAATGAGCAGTTCTTC
-	TRBD2	TRBV5-4	TRBJ2-1	CASSSGLAGRDEQFF	TGTGCCAGCAGTTCCGGACTAGCGGGACGGGATGAGCAGTTCTTC
-	TRBD2	TRBV7-2	TRBJ2-7	CASSLTTSGPYYEQYF	TGTGCCAGCAGCCTAACCACTAGCGGGCCTTACTACGAGCAGTACTTC
-	-	TRBV5-1	TRBJ2-1	CASIPGHPVTYNEQFF	TGCGCCAGCATACCGGGACACCCTGTGACCTACAATGAGCAGTTCTTC
-	TRBD1	TRBV5-1	TRBJ2-7	CASSLSLGSGQVFYEQYF	TGCGCCAGCAGCTTGTCTCTGGGATCGGGACAGGTCTTTTACGAGCAGTACTTC
-	TRBD1	TRBV5-4	TRBJ1-4	CASSLGRGGTGNEKLFF	TGTGCCAGCAGCTTGGGACGTGGGGGGACAGGGAATGAAAAACTGTTTTTT
-	-	TRBV25-1	TRBJ1-5	CASHRVSQPQHF	TGTGCCAGCCATCGGGTAAGTCAGCCCCAGCATTTT
-	-	TRBV9	TRBJ2-3	CASSASGRTDTQYF	TGTGCCAGCAGCGCCAGCGGGCGAACAGATACGCAGTATTTT
-	TRBD1	TRBV6-6	TRBJ1-5	CASSPGGGSNQPQHF	TGTGCCAGCAGTCCCGGAGGGGGCAGCAATCAGCCCCAGCATTTT
once	TRBD2	TRBV5-1	TRBJ2-7	CASSFTSGKTYEQYF	TGCGCCAGCAGCTTTACTAGCGGGAAAACATACGAGCAGTACTTC
-	TRBD1	TRBV27	TRBJ1-1	CASRRRDRAGEAFF	TGTGCCAGCCGGCGCCGGGACAGGGCGGGTGAAGCTTTCTTT
-	TRBD2	TRBV6-5	TRBJ2-1	CASRPGLAGANEQFF	TGTGCCAGCAGGCCTGGACTAGCGGGAGCCAATGAGCAGTTCTTC
-	-	TRBV10-3	TRBJ2-7	CAIKSQDTYEQYF	TGTGCCATCAAATCACAGGATACCTACGAGCAGTACTTC